The present entry profiles one TCR beta chain with its context. Its specific antigen is unknown. Base quality data are lacking; no much larger clone is found one base away. TCRbeta CDR3 regions were amplified from genomic DNA by means of the immunoSEQ Assay, a bias-controlled multiplex PCR. The published analysis was carried out like this. The number of nucleated cells in each sample was estimated by amplification of reference gene primers within the assay. To quantify the absolute abundance of each unique TCRbeta CDR3 rearrangement, sequence reads were collapsed and filtered. Productive Simpson clonality was computed per sample as the square root of Simpson's diversity index over productive rearrangements. Imported from immuneACCESS, the table was reduced by TCRdb to in-frame sequences with V and J called. These copies leave out some clones; in studies compared against another copy, an unresolved V gene accounts for under half, and the cause of the remainder is not known. D and trimming come from the DNA, and the V and J calls and clone size come from that table. Within this sample are 140,000 to 150,000 clones, with roughly 89% of them counted one time only. The top ten clonotypes cover 2.5% to 3.5% of the sample.

V is shortened by 4 bases, J by 1 base, and the region joining them spans 8 bases. Taken from the germline V gene, the CDR1 and CDR2 loops are SGDLS and YYNGEE. The CDR3 runs 13 amino acids, cysteine and phenylalanine included. The DNA shown is the 39-base CDR3, in frame from base 1. This sample was included in a study of blood T cell repertoires in COVID-19 (dated by TCRdb to about 2020). Background for the entire study: Samples from collaborators originated in the United States, Italy and Spain and spanned both the acute and convalescent phases of COVID-19. The material from the prospective study consisted of cDNA or gDNA derived from T cells, B-cell-depleted T cells, or PBMCs. Subjects who had been exposed to COVID-19, were actively infected with it, or had recovered from it provided the deeply sampled blood TCRbeta repertoires that made up the dataset. The repertoires were made available in a free public database intended to serve as a resource for research on the immune response to SARS-CoV-2. The samples were drawn from the first 160 participants of the ongoing ImmuneRACE study and from 1,254 subjects provided by 6 global collaborators. Nearly every sample came with metadata listing a de-identified subject ID, COVID-19 status, age in years and sex. Where available, HLA class I and class II types were obtained from metadata supplied by the sample provider rather than from assay-based typing. Points the paper makes about the study in general: How much clinical and demographic metadata was included differed by source and by participant, and the metadata was provided uncurated.

Whole blood was collected in K2EDTA tubes by collaborating institutions according to the institutions' own protocols. For TCRbeta analysis, collaborators shipped samples as frozen whole blood, isolated PBMCs, or DNA extracted from either of those sample types. Sequencing used peripheral blood. In this chain, TRBV9 is recombined with TRBJ1-1; no D gene call is confident. The sequence derives from a man in his 60s with active or convalescent COVID-19. The CDR3 region reads CASSFNTNTEAFF. The nucleotides read TGTGCCAGCAGCTTTAACACGAACACTGAAGCTTTCTTT. When the CDR3 is completed using the reference TRBV9 and TRBJ1-1 genes on either side, the full variable domain is DSGVTQTPKHLITATGQRVTLRCSPRSGDLSVYWYQQSLDQGLQFLIQYYNGEERAKGNILERFSAQQFPDLHSELNLSSLELGDSALYFCASSFNTNTEAFFGQGTRLTVV.